This T cell receptor beta chain derives from a study of CD8+CD57+ T cells in acquired aplastic anemia (dated by TCRdb to 2016 to 2019). For context, the study as a whole: Extracted DNA from sorted CD4+ and CD8+ cells averaged approximately 3 ug, ranging from roughly 0.17 to 30 ug. A CD8+CD57+ expansion meant a frequency higher than the mean frequency seen in healthy subjects.

As concerns this clonotype: It lacks a known antigen. Base qualities were left out, and no much larger clone turns up one base away.

Summary of the overall study and its limitations: Patients and healthy controls showed no significant difference in CD8+ Simpson's diversity (P=0.060). Some 27 CD8+ CDR3 sequences were found in both patients and controls but appeared to be highly expressed in patients and within the immunodominant clones of the patients.

Genomic DNA was used as template for profiling of TCR beta VDJ combinations and CDR3 sequences. TCR repertoire sequencing was run on an Illumina HiSeq 2000. The paper's processing steps were these. Repertoire assessment relied on Simpson's diversity index, CDR3 size and DJ length profiles, and TRBV/TRBJ rearrangement plots. The most abundant DNA sequence in the deep sequencing data was taken as the immunodominant clone. CDR3 amino acid sequences were checked for sharing across subjects and were also compared against the VDJdb database and published repertoires. TCRdb applied fastp at Q25 and MiXCR to the public reads, then kept only in-frame beta chains. Each CDR3 protein gets just one entry, which takes the most common genes and DNA from the rows behind it. TCRdb, not the original authors, processed these V and J calls. A total of over 150,000 distinct CDR3 sequences appear in this sample, 70% to 80% of them only once. Approximately 48% of the sample rests with the top ten.

The patients picked for sequencing were ones in whom flow cytometry had shown an expansion of CD8+CD57+ cells. Every patient had a diagnosis of severe acquired aplastic anemia based on International Study of Aplastic Anemia and Agranulocytosis and Camitta criteria. No patient had received any therapy when blood was sampled. The study deep-sequenced TCR repertoires of sorted CD4+ and CD8+ blood T cells from severe aplastic anemia patients and healthy subjects. Patients were enrolled under clinicaltrials.gov protocols 00001620, 01623167, 00001397, 00071045, 00081523 and 00961064 in the USA. Ficoll-Paque density gradient centrifugation was used to isolate peripheral blood mononuclear cells. Before DNA extraction, CD4+ and CD8+ T cells were sorted by FACS or by magnetic beads. Sequenced: sorted CD4+, CD8+, or CD8+CD57+ T cells (not recorded which) from PBMCs. The receptor comes from a human donor with aplastic anemia.

The DNA sequence follows: TGTGCCAGCAGCCCGGGTAGTTGGCGGGGGGACCAAGAGACCCAGTACTTC. It codes for CASSPGSWRGDQETQYF. The chain is encoded by TRBV7-8 joined to TRBJ2-5, and 8 junction bases match TRBD2. The CDR3 spans 17 residues, from the cysteine through the phenylalanine. This entry keeps only the CDR3 DNA: 51 bases, framed from base 1. V lost 5 bases and J lost 0 bases, and the count of bases not matched to a germline gene is 11. CDR1 and CDR2, per the germline V gene, are SGHVS and FQNEAQ.